This TCR beta chain is from a study of blood T cell repertoires in COVID-19. For the study at large: Samples came from the United States, Italy and Spain, spanning acute and convalescent COVID-19. In each case, the material was cDNA or gDNA derived from T cells, B-cell-depleted T cells, or PBMCs.

Source study methods: Reference gene primer amplification yielded estimated nucleated cell counts. TCRdb's copy holds only in-frame clones and misses some; the assay was immunoSEQ multiplex PCR. The V and J calls and clone size come from that table; D and trimming were worked out from the DNA. The sample lists fewer than 150,000 clones; approximately 84% were seen once. Sequencing was done on a sample of peripheral blood. The clonotype originates from a human donor in a cohort sampled during active COVID-19.

CDR3 DNA sequence: TGTGCCAGCAGCGGAAGGACAGGGCTATATAGCTCCTACGAGCAGTACTTC. Encoded protein: CASSGRTGLYSSYEQYF. J is TRBJ2-7 and V is TRBV7-9; 8 positions match TRBD1. Trimming took 5 bases from V and 0 from J; bases not matched to a gene: 12. Per the germline V gene, CDR1 is SEHNR and CDR2 is FQNEAQ (reference sequence). The length of the CDR3 is 17 residues.